This TCR beta chain was recorded in a study of CD8+CD57+ T cells in acquired aplastic anemia. At the level of the study: The average for DNA from sorted CD4+ and CD8+ cells was roughly 3 ug. Study-level findings and limits: No significant difference in CD8+ Simpson's diversity was found between patients and controls.

The template for TCR beta VDJ and CDR3 sequence profiling was genomic DNA. A single record per CDR3 protein comes from TCRdb applying MiXCR to the reads. The sample gives some 410,000 distinct CDR3 sequences, around 72% of which show up once; approximately 4% is in the top ten. V shed 1 base and J 1 base; nucleotides not matched to a gene: 4. This CDR3 has 16 amino acids. CDR1 and CDR2 from the germline V gene are SGHNT and YENEEA. Ten or more counts support this clonotype. The target antigen is unknown. Sequencing was carried out using sorted CD4+, CD8+, or CD8+CD57+ T cells (not recorded which) from PBMCs. The TCR comes from a human donor in good health, serving as a control. The chain couples TRBV11-3 to TRBJ2-1; TRBD2 agrees at 7 bases. The CDR3 nucleotides read TGTGCCAGCAGCTTAGGGGAGGGGTTTTCCTACAATGAGCAGTTCTTC. It specifies CASSLGEGFSYNEQFF.